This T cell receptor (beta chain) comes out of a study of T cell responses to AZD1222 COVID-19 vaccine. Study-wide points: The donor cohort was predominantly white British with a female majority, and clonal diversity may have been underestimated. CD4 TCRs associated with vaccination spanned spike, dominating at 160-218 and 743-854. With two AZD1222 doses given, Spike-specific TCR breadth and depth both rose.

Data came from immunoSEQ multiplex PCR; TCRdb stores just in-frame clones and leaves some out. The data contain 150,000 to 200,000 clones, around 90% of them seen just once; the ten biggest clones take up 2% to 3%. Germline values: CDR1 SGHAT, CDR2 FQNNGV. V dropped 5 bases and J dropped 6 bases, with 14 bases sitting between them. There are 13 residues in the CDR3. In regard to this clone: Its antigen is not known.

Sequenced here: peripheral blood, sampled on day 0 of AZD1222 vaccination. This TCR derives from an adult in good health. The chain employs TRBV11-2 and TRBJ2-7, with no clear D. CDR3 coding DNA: TGTGCCAGCAGCCCTTTAGCCCGGAGCGAGCAGTACTTC. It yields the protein CASSPLARSEQYF. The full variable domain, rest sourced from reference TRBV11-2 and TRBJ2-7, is EAGVAQSPRYKIIEKRQSVAFWCNPISGHATLYWYQQILGQGPKLLIQFQNNGVVDDSQLPKDRFSAERLKGVDSTLKIQPAKLEDSAVYLCASSPLARSEQYFGPGTRLTVT.